One sample yielded the 21 T cell receptor beta chains listed below, sequenced in a study of radiation and T cells in renal cell carcinoma. Assay used: immunoSEQ multiplex PCR; TCRdb lists only in-frame clones, some missing. The repertoire holds over 85,000 clones, with 70% to 90% as singletons. As to time point: blood 4 weeks post-SBRT, at nephrectomy. The treatment: 15 Gy SBRT to primary tumor, nephrectomy 4 weeks later. This specimen consisted of blood, obtained from a patient whose treatment included radiotherapy and nephrectomy. The receptors derive from a man in his fifties with renal cell carcinoma.

This chain links TRBV2 with TRBJ2-7; perhaps TRBD1 as D (5 bases). CDR1 is SNHLY and CDR2 is FYNNEI in the germline V gene. There are 14 residues in the CDR3. Trimming left V 1 base short and J 0 bases short, with 7 bases between. CDR3 DNA sequence: TGTGCCAGCAGTGAAGAACAGGTCTCCTACGAGCAGTACTTC. Its translation: CASSEEQVSYEQYF.

This clone turned up a few times. In DNA form, the CDR3 reads TGTGCCAGCAGTGCCACAGGGGGTGTTGGAGAGACCCAGTACTTC. Amino acids: CASSATGGVGETQYF. V is TRBV6-4 and J is TRBJ2-5; 8 bases map to TRBD1. This CDR3 is 15 amino acids long. V gave up 4 bases and J gave up 4 bases; unmatched junction bases: 8. The germline gives CDR1 MRHNA, CDR2 SNTAGT.

This rearrangement joins TRBV5-1 to TRBJ1-1; possibly TRBD1 for D (5 bases). Trimming cost V 0 bases and J 4 bases, with 16 bases left between them. Per the germline V gene, CDR1 is SGHRS and CDR2 is YFSETQ. The CDR3 is 16 amino acids. CDR3 nucleotide sequence: TGCGCCAGCAGCTTGGGGGCTGGTGGGGCGGGCACTGAAGCTTTCTTT. Amino acids: CASSLGAGGAGTEAFF. Full variable domain (rest looked up from reference TRBV5-1 and TRBJ1-1): KAGVTQTPRYLIKTRGQQVTLSCSPISGHRSVSWYQQTPGQGLQFLFEYFSETQRNKGNFPGRFSGRQFSNSRSEMNVSTLELGDSALYLCASSLGAGGAGTEAFFGQGTRLTVV.

This sequence joins TRBV5-1 and TRBJ2-1; D gene ambiguous. The V end was cut by 4 bases, the J end by 3 bases, with 2 bases between. In germline, CDR1 is SGHRS, CDR2 YFSETQ. The CDR3 runs to 11 residues. The CDR3 nucleotides are TGCGCCAGCAGCGTCTACAATGAGCAGTTCTTC. The encoded protein is CASSVYNEQFF.

The chain joins TRBV4-3 to TRBJ1-1; a possible D gene is TRBD1 (6 bases). V was trimmed by 4 bases and J by 0 bases, leaving 15 bases between them. Germline V gene data show CDR1 as LGHNA and CDR2 as YSLEER. This CDR3 comprises 16 residues. CDR3 bases: TGCGCCAGCAGCCCCACAGGGTTTGGGGTGAACACTGAAGCTTTCTTT. This codes for CASSPTGFGVNTEAFF.

This sequence joins TRBV7-3 and TRBJ2-7, with 10 nucleotides matching TRBD1. Per the germline V gene, CDR1 is SGHTA and CDR2 is FQGTGA. This CDR3 has 15 residues. J was trimmed by 6 bases and V by 5 bases; bases with no gene match: 10. Here the CDR3 DNA reads TGTGCCAGCAGCGCGCCTTGGGACAGGGGACGCGAGCAGTACTTC. The encoded protein is CASSAPWDRGREQYF.

V is TRBV11-3 and J is TRBJ1-6; perhaps TRBD1 as D (6 bases). CDR1 SGHNT and CDR2 YENEEA come from the germline V gene. The CDR3 extends over 17 amino acids. V was cut by 5 bases and J by 0 bases, with 14 bases left in between. DNA of the CDR3: TGTGCCAGCAGCCCGCGGACAGACAGCTCCTATAATTCACCCCTCCACTTT. Translated, it gives CASSPRTDSSYNSPLHF.

The chain is built from TRBV4-1 and TRBJ2-3; D is unclear. V was trimmed by 2 bases and J by 2 bases, leaving 5 bases between them. CDR1 and CDR2 (germline): MGHRA, YSYEKL. CDR3 size: 13 residues. CDR3 nucleotide sequence: TGCGCCAGCAGCCAATCCCCCACAGATACGCAGTATTTT. Its protein product is CASSQSPTDTQYF.

The chain uses TRBV2 and TRBJ2-5, with 7 bases fitting TRBD1. V dropped 7 bases and J dropped 1; count of bases not matched to a gene: 3. Germline-derived CDR1 and CDR2 are SNHLY and FYNNEI. The CDR3 totals 13 residues. The CDR3 DNA reads as TGTGCCAGCAAAGGGGGCCCCCAAGAGACCCAGTACTTC. Residues: CASKGGPQETQYF.

The genes are TRBV10-3 and TRBJ2-1; D call uncertain. Germline V gene lookup returns CDR1 ENHRY and CDR2 SYGVKD. This CDR3 has 14 amino acids. With 0 bases removed from V and 10 bases from J, the gap between germline ends came to 13 bases. Written as DNA, the CDR3 is TGTGCCATCAGTGAGTCACCCAACTCCTGGGAGCAGTTCTTC. Translating it yields CAISESPNSWEQFF.

This rearrangement joins TRBV5-6 to TRBJ2-3; D is unresolved. Trimming removed 3 bases at V and 2 bases at J, with 10 bases between. CDR1 is SGHDT, CDR2 YYEEEE, per germline. The CDR3 spans 14 residues. CDR3 amino acids: CASSSRTATDTQYF. Written as DNA, the CDR3 is TGTGCCAGCAGCTCGAGGACGGCCACAGATACGCAGTATTTT.

The chain uses TRBV11-1 and TRBJ1-1; possibly TRBD1 for D (6 bases). V gave up 0 bases and J gave up 1 base, with 12 bases separating them. The germline gives CDR1 SGHAT, CDR2 FQDESV (reference sequence). This CDR3 has 16 amino acids. CDR3 sequence: CASSLAGGHWNTEAFF. In nucleotides, the CDR3 is TGTGCCAGCAGCTTAGCGGGGGGACACTGGAACACTGAAGCTTTCTTT.

The DNA for the CDR3 is TGTGCCAGCAGTGAGCGGACAGGGAGGGATGAAAAACTGTTTTTT. It encodes CASSERTGRDEKLFF. The rearrangement links TRBV2 to TRBJ1-4, with TRBD1 matching 8 bases. The length of the CDR3 is 15 residues. The J segment lost 6 bases and the V segment lost 3 bases, leaving 6 bases of the junction unmatched. The germline V gene encodes CDR1 SNHLY and CDR2 FYNNEI.

This clone was recorded once. The chain employs TRBV7-9 and TRBJ1-4, with 11 bases identical to TRBD1. CDR1 and CDR2 (germline): SEHNR, FQNEAQ (reference sequence). Losses at the gene ends were 6 bases for V and 8 bases for J; bases not matched to a gene: 8. The CDR3 runs to 15 residues. CDR3 protein: CASSYPGQGDEKLFF. CDR3 DNA: TGTGCCAGCAGTTACCCGGGACAGGGGGACGAAAAACTGTTTTTT.

The chain joins TRBV28 to TRBJ1-1; TRBD1 aligns across 7 bases. V was pared by 8 bases and J by 4 bases, with 13 bases of the junction left unmatched. The CDR3 totals 15 residues. Germline CDR1 reads MDHEN; CDR2 reads SYDVKM. CDR3 coding DNA: TGTGCCAGCGGGTTACAGGGGAATGTGGTCACTGAAGCTTTCTTT. Amino acids: CASGLQGNVVTEAFF.

The chain couples TRBV6-1 to TRBJ1-1, with D tentatively TRBD1 (6 bases). Germline V lookup: CDR1 MNHNS, CDR2 SASEGT. Trimming removed 4 bases from V and 5 bases from J, with 14 bases in between. The CDR3 runs 14 residues. DNA of the CDR3: TGTGCCAGCAGTGTCAACGGGGGGGCAACTGAAGCTTTCTTT. Translating gives CASSVNGGATEAFF.

This clone was seen more than once but under ten times. V and J are TRBV11-2 and TRBJ1-2; D is unresolved. Germline assignment: CDR1 SGHAT and CDR2 FQNNGV. V lost 5 bases and J 4 bases, leaving 8 bases between the germline ends. The CDR3 runs 12 residues. The CDR3 DNA reads as TGTGCCAGCAGCGAAGGGATCTATGGCTACACCTTC. It specifies CASSEGIYGYTF.

The J gene is TRBJ2-7, the V gene TRBV5-4; D possibly uses TRBD1 or TRBD2 (5 bases each). The V gene's germline CDR1 is SGHNT and CDR2 YYREEE (reference sequence). CDR3 length: 15 amino acids. Deletions cut 5 bases from V and 0 bases from J, with 15 bases between. CDR3 sequence: CASSRQRGSSYEQYF. The CDR3 DNA follows: TGTGCCAGCAGTCGACAGAGAGGGAGCTCCTACGAGCAGTACTTC.

The chain combines TRBV7-9 with TRBJ1-4, with 8 bases matching TRBD1. This CDR3 is built from 16 residues. Germline-derived CDR1 and CDR2 are SEHNR and FQNEAQ (reference sequence). V shed 3 bases and J 3 bases; nucleotides not matched to a gene: 6. The CDR3 region has the DNA TGTGCCAGCAGCTTGCCTGCGACAGGGGCTAATGAAAAACTGTTTTTT. The encoded protein is CASSLPATGANEKLFF.

The chain employs TRBV30 and TRBJ1-5; D ambiguous. V lost 2 bases and J 2 bases, leaving 10 bases between the germline ends. This CDR3 contains 14 residues. The germline gives CDR1 GTSNPN, CDR2 SVGIG (reference sequence). The CDR3 DNA reads TGTGCCTGGAGTTTGGGCTCAGGCAATCAGCCCCAGCATTTT. As protein: CAWSLGSGNQPQHF.

This clone has just one count. In DNA, the CDR3 is TGTGCCAGCAGCTGGGACCGTCGTGGAAACACCATATATTTT. Protein product: CASSWDRRGNTIYF. The chain is built from TRBV5-4 and TRBJ1-3; a possible D gene is TRBD1 (5 bases). The CDR3 contains 14 residues. Trimming shortened V by 3 bases and J by 3 bases, and 10 bases separated the two germline ends. From germline, CDR1 is SGHNT and CDR2 YYREEE (reference sequence). Using reference TRBV5-4 and TRBJ1-3 for the parts outside the CDR3, the full variable domain is ETGVTQSPTHLIKTRGQQVTLRCSSQSGHNTVSWYQQALGQGPQFIFQYYREEENGRGNFPPRFSGLQFPNYSSELNVNALELDDSALYLCASSWDRRGNTIYFGEGSWLTVV.